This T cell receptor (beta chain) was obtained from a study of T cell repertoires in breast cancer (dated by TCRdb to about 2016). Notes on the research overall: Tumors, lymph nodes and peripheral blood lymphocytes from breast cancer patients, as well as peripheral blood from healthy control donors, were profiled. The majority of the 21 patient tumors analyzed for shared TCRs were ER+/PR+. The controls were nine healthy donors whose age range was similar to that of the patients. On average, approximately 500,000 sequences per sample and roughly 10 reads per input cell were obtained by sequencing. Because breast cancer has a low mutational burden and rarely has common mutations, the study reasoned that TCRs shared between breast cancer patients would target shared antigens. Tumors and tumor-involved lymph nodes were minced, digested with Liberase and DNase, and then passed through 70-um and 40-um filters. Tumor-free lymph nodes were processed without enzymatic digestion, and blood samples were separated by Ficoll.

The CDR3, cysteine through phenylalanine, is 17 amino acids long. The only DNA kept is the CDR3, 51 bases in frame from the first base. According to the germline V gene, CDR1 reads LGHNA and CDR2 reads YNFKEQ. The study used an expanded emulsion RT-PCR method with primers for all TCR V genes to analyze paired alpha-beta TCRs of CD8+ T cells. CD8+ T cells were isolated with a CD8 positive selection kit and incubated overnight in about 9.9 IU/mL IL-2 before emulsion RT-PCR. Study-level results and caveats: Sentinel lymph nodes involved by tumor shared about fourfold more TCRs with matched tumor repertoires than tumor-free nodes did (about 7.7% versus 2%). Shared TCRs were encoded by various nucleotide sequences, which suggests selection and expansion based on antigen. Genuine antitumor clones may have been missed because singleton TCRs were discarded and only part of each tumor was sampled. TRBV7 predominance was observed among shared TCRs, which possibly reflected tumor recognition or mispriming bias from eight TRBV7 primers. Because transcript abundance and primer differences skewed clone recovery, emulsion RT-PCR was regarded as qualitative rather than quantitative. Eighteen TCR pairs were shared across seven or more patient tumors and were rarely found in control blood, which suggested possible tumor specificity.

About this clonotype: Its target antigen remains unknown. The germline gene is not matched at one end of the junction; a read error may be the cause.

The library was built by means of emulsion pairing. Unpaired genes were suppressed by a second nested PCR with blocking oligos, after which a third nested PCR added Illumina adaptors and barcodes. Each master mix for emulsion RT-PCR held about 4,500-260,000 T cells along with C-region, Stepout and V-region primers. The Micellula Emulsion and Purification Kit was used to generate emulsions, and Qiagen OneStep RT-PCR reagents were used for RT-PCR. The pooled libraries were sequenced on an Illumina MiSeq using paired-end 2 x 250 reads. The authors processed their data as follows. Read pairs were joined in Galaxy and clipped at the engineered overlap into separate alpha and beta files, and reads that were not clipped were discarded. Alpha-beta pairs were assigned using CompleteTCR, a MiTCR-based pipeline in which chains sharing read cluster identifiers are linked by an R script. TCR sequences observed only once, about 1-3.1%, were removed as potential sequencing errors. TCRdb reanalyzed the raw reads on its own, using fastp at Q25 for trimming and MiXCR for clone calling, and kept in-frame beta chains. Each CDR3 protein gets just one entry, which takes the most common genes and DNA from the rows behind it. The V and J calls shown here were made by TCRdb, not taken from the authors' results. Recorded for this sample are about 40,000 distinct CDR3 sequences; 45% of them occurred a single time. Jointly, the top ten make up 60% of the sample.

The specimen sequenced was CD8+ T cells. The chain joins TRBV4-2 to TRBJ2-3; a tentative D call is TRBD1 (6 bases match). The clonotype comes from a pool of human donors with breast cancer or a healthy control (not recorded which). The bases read TGTGCCAGCAGCCCAGGGGTTCGGAGTGCCAACACAGGTACGCAGTATTTT. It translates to CASSPGVRSANTGTQYF.